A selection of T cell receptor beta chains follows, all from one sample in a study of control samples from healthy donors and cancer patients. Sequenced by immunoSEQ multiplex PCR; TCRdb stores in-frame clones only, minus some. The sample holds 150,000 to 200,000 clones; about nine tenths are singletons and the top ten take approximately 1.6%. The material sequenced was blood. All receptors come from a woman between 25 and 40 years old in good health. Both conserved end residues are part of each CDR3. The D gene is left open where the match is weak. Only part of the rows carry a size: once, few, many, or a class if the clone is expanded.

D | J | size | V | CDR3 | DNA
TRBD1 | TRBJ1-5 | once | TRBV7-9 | CASSPGQGFQPQHF | TGTGCCAGCAGCCCGGGACAGGGGTTCCAGCCCCAGCATTTT
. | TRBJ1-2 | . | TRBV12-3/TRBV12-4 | CASSSGYGYTF | TGTGCCAGCAGTTCCGGCTATGGCTACACCTTC
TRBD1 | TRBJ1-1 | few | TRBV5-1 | CASSLFAGGMNTEAFF | TGCGCCAGCAGCTTGTTCGCAGGGGGGATGAACACTGAAGCTTTCTTT
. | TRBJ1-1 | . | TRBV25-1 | CASSENRVTAEAFF | TGTGCCAGCAGTGAAAACAGGGTTACGGCTGAAGCTTTCTTT
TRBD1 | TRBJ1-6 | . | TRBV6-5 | CASYRGQGYNSPLHF | TGTGCCAGCTACCGGGGACAGGGCTATAATTCACCCCTCCACTTT
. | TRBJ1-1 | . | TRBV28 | CASSLWQGNTEAFF | TGTGCCAGCAGTTTATGGCAGGGGAACACTGAAGCTTTCTTT
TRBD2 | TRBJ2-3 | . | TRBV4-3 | CASSQGLAGSTDTQYF | TGCGCCAGCAGCCAGGGACTAGCGGGTTCCACAGATACGCAGTATTTT
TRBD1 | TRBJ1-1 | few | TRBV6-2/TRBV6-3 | CASSYVPGQGRGTEAFF | TGTGCCAGCAGTTACGTCCCGGGACAGGGGCGGGGGACTGAAGCTTTCTTT
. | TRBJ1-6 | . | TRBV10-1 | CASSGPGTFSYNSPLHF | TGCGCCAGCAGTGGCCCCGGGACATTCTCCTATAATTCACCCCTCCACTTT
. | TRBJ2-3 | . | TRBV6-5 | CASRGLDTQYF | TGTGCCAGCAGGGGACTAGATACGCAGTATTTT
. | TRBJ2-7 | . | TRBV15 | CATSRALAYEQYF | TGTGCCACCAGCAGAGCACTAGCCTACGAGCAGTACTTC
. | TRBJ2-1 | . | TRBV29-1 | CSVTGTPYNEQFF | TGCAGCGTGACCGGGACCCCCTACAATGAGCAGTTCTTC
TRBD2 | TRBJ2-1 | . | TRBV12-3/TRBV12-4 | CASTGTSLNEQFF | TGTGCCAGTACCGGGACTAGCCTCAATGAGCAGTTCTTC
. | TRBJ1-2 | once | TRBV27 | CASRPEPYGYTF | TGTGCCAGCAGGCCGGAACCCTATGGCTACACCTTC
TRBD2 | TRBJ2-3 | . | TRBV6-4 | CASSDSAGGGDTQYF | TGTGCCAGCAGTGACTCGGCGGGGGGCGGAGATACGCAGTATTTT
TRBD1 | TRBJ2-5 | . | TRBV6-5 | CASSSPGTGAQYF | TGTGCCAGCAGTTCCCCCGGGACAGGGGCCCAGTACTTC
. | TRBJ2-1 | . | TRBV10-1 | CASRSRDEQFF | TGCGCCAGCAGGTCCAGGGATGAGCAGTTCTTC
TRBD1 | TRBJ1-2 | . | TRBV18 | CASSRDSANYGYTF | TGTGCCAGCTCGCGGGACAGCGCTAACTATGGCTACACCTTC
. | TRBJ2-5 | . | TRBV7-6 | CASSLADREGETQYF | TGTGCCAGCAGCTTAGCAGACAGGGAGGGAGAGACCCAGTACTTC
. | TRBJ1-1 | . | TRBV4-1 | CASSQGERNRWEAFF | TGCGCCAGCAGCCAAGGGGAGCGGAACAGGTGGGAAGCTTTCTTT
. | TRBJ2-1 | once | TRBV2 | CASPDGNEQFF | TGTGCCAGCCCCGACGGAAATGAGCAGTTCTTC
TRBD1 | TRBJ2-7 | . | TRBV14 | CASSQGQGPYEQYF | TGTGCCAGCAGCCAAGGACAGGGACCCTACGAGCAGTACTTC
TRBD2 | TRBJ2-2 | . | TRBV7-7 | CASSLPSGGASGELFF | TGTGCCAGCAGCTTGCCTAGCGGGGGGGCCTCCGGGGAGCTGTTTTTT
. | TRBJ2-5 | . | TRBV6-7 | CASREQETQYF | TGTGCCAGCAGGGAGCAAGAGACCCAGTACTTC
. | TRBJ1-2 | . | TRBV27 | CASSLGADYGYTF | TGTGCCAGCAGTTTGGGGGCTGATTATGGCTACACCTTC
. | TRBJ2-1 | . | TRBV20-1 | CSARGYNEQFF | TGCAGTGCTAGGGGGTACAATGAGCAGTTCTTC
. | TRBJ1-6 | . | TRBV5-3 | CARSPRTVPYNSPLHF | TGTGCCAGAAGCCCCAGGACCGTCCCCTATAATTCACCCCTCCACTTT
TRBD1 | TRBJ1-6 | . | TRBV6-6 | CASSRDRGSPLHF | TGTGCCAGCAGCAGAGACAGGGGTTCACCCCTCCACTTT
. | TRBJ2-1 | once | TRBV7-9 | CASSLVQYNEQFF | TGTGCCAGCAGCTTAGTACAGTACAATGAGCAGTTCTTC
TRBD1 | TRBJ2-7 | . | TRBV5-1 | CASSSRTGWSYEQYF | TGCGCCAGCAGCTCCAGGACAGGGTGGTCCTACGAGCAGTACTTC
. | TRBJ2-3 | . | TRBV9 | CASSVKGGPDTQYF | TGTGCCAGCAGCGTAAAGGGGGGCCCAGATACGCAGTATTTT
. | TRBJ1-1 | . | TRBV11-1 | CASSPREGNTEAFF | TGTGCCAGCAGCCCAAGGGAGGGGAACACTGAAGCTTTCTTT
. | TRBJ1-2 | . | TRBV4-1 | CASSQDSGGVYGYTF | TGCGCCAGCAGCCAAGATTCGGGGGGCGTCTATGGCTACACCTTC
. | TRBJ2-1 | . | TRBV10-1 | CASSGGDEQFF | TGCGCCAGCAGTGGGGGCGATGAGCAGTTCTTC
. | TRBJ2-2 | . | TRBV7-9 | CASITDSYTGELFF | TGTGCCAGCATCACGGACAGCTACACCGGGGAGCTGTTTTTT
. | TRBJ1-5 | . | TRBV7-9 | CASSLSDNQPQHF | TGTGCCAGCAGCTTGTCAGACAATCAGCCCCAGCATTTT
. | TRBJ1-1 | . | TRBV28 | CASSWGGDTEAFF | TGTGCCAGCAGTTGGGGGGGTGACACTGAAGCTTTCTTT
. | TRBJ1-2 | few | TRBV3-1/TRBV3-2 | CASSQAGGHYGYTF | TGTGCCAGCAGCCAAGCGGGGGGTCACTATGGCTACACCTTC
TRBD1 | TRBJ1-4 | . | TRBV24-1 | CATSDPQGANEKLFF | TGTGCCACCAGTGACCCACAGGGGGCCAATGAAAAACTGTTTTTT
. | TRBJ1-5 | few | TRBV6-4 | CASSAGQDNQPQHF | TGTGCCAGCAGTGCCGGGCAGGACAATCAGCCCCAGCATTTT
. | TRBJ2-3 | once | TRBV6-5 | CASSYGRVPDTQYF | TGTGCCAGCAGTTACGGCAGGGTCCCAGATACGCAGTATTTT
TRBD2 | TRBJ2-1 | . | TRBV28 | CASSLYPGLAGSNEQFF | TGTGCCAGCAGTTTATACCCGGGACTAGCGGGATCCAATGAGCAGTTCTTC
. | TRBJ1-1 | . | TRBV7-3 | CASSSTPLTEAFF | TGTGCCAGCAGCTCAACACCCCTCACTGAAGCTTTCTTT
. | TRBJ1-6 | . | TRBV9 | CASSPGTTYNSPLHF | TGTGCCAGCAGCCCCGGGACAACCTATAATTCACCCCTCCACTTT
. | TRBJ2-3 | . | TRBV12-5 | CASGFPGLSDTQYF | TGTGCTAGTGGTTTCCCCGGACTATCAGATACGCAGTATTTT
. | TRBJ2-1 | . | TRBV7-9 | CASSLQGREQFF | TGTGCCAGCAGCTTACAGGGGCGGGAGCAGTTCTTC
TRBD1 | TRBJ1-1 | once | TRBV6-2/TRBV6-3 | CASSYRDSGSEAFF | TGTGCCAGCAGTTACAGGGACAGTGGGTCAGAAGCTTTCTTT
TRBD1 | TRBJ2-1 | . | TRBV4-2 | CASSQRTGDNEQFF | TGTGCCAGCAGCCAACGGACAGGTGACAATGAGCAGTTCTTC
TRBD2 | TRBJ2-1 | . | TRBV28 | CASRTSGSVGIEQFF | TGTGCCAGCAGGACTAGCGGGAGTGTCGGGATTGAGCAGTTCTTC
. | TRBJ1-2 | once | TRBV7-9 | CASSLPGGRYGYTF | TGTGCCAGCAGCTTACCTGGGGGCCGCTATGGCTACACCTTC
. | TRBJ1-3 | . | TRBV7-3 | CASSDSRSGNTIYF | TGTGCCAGCAGCGACAGCCGATCTGGAAACACCATATATTTT